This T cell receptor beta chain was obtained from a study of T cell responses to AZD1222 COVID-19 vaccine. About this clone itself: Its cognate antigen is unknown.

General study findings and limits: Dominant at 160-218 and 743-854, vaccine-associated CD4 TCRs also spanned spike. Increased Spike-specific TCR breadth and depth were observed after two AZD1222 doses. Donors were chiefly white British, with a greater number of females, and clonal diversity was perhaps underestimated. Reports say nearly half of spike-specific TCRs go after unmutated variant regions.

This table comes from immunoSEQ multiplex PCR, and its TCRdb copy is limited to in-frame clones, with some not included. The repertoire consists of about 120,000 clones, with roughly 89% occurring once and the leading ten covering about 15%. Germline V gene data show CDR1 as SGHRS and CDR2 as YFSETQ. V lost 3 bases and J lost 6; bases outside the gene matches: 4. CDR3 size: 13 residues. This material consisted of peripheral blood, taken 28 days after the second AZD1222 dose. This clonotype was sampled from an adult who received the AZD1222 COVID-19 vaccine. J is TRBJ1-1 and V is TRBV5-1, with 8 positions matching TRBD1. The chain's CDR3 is CASSWTGFAEAFF. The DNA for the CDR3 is TGCGCCAGCAGCTGGACAGGGTTCGCTGAAGCTTTCTTT. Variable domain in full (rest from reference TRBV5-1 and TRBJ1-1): KAGVTQTPRYLIKTRGQQVTLSCSPISGHRSVSWYQQTPGQGLQFLFEYFSETQRNKGNFPGRFSGRQFSNSRSEMNVSTLELGDSALYLCASSWTGFAEAFFGQGTRLTVV.